What follows are 14 T cell receptor beta chains derived from one specimen sequenced in a study of blood T cell repertoires in COVID-19. Assay: immunoSEQ multiplex PCR; the TCRdb copy retains only in-frame clones and omits some. The table includes fewer than 250,000 clones, 88% detected once. The sequenced material came from PBMCs or T cells enriched from blood (not recorded which). These receptors were taken from a woman aged 45 to 65 with acute COVID-19.

This chain links TRBV9 with TRBJ2-1; 7 nucleotides match TRBD2. The CDR3 sequence is 15 residues long. The ends lost 4 bases at V and 5 bases at J; junction bases unmatched: 9. Germline values: CDR1 SGDLS, CDR2 YYNGEE. The CDR3, as DNA: TGTGCCAGCAGCCAAGCGGGGACGGGAAACAATGAGCAGTTCTTC. It specifies CASSQAGTGNNEQFF.

This sequence joins TRBV11-2 and TRBJ2-5; D is undetermined. The CDR3 sequence is 17 residues long. Trimming removed 0 bases from V and 0 bases from J, with 14 bases in between. The germline V gene encodes CDR1 SGHAT and CDR2 FQNNGV. In DNA form, the CDR3 reads TGTGCCAGCAGCTTAGACGGTACCTACCGGTACCAAGAGACCCAGTACTTC. This sequence encodes CASSLDGTYRYQETQYF.

The chain is built from TRBV4-1 and TRBJ2-3; 10 bases align to TRBD1. There are 16 residues in the CDR3. The V and J ends lost 3 bases and 5 bases, in that order; junction bases with no gene match: 8. Germline loops: CDR1 MGHRA, CDR2 YSYEKL. The CDR3 coding sequence is TGCGCCAGCAGCCATCGATCCGGGACAGGGGAAGATACGCAGTATTTT. Translating it yields CASSHRSGTGEDTQYF.

The chain couples TRBV5-1 to TRBJ1-3; D unresolved. Germline assignment: CDR1 SGHRS and CDR2 YFSETQ. V was trimmed by 4 bases and J by 0 bases, leaving 17 bases between them. The CDR3 spans 17 residues. CDR3 amino acids: CASSPRGLLNSGNTIYF. The CDR3 nucleotides are TGCGCCAGCAGCCCCCGAGGCCTCCTGAACTCTGGAAACACCATATATTTT.

The chain carries TRBV27 and TRBJ2-7; TRBD1 aligns across 7 bases. This CDR3 has 15 residues. V trimming: 5 bases; J trimming: 5 bases; junction bases outside the gene matches: 12. Germline CDR1 MNHEY, CDR2 SMNVEV (reference sequence). DNA for the CDR3: TGTGCCAGCAGTCCCTTCTCGACAGGGATCAACGAGCAGTACTTC. Protein product: CASSPFSTGINEQYF.

The chain employs TRBV28 and TRBJ2-6; D may be TRBD2 (8 bases). The germline gives CDR1 MDHEN, CDR2 SYDVKM. V lost 7 bases and J lost 3, with 16 bases in between. The CDR3 contains 16 residues. For the CDR3, the DNA is TGTGCCAGCATCAAACAGGGGACTAGTGGGGCCAACGTCCTGACTTTC. Its translation: CASIKQGTSGANVLTF. Supplemented by reference TRBV28 and TRBJ2-6, the full variable domain reads DVKVTQSSRYLVKRTGEKVFLECVQDMDHENMFWYRQDPGLGLRLIYFSYDVKMKEKGDIPEGYSVSREKKERFSLILESASTNQTSMYLCASIKQGTSGANVLTFGAGSRLTVL.

The chain is built from TRBV5-4 and TRBJ2-7; possible D gene TRBD1, 6 bases. There are 15 residues in the CDR3. Per germline, CDR1 SGHNT and CDR2 YYREEE (reference sequence). The germline V and J ends were trimmed by 3 bases and 6 bases, with 19 bases remaining between them. CDR3 sequence (DNA): TGTGCCAGCAGCTGGGGGCGAACTCCCCGTTCCGAGCAGTACTTC. Its translation is CASSWGRTPRSEQYF.

The chain carries TRBV6-5 and TRBJ1-2; TRBD1 might be the D (5 bases). CDR3 size: 13 residues. Germline V lookup: CDR1 MNHEY, CDR2 SVGAGI. V dropped 2 bases and J dropped 8 bases, with 12 bases sitting between them. CDR3: CASSYNPGQGYTF. As DNA, the CDR3 is TGTGCCAGCAGTTACAACCCCGGACAAGGCTACACCTTC.

As concerns this clone: Other nucleotide sequences in the sample specify the same CDR3. The chain employs TRBV28 and TRBJ1-6, with 9 nucleotides matching TRBD1. Germline V gene lookup returns CDR1 MDHEN and CDR2 SYDVKM. V lost 2 bases, J lost 7 bases, and 3 bases stayed unmatched. The CDR3 length is 15 residues. Here the CDR3 DNA reads TGTGCCAGCAGTTTAGGGGACAGGGTCAATTCACCCCTCCACTTT. Translated, it gives CASSLGDRVNSPLHF.

Only one count was recorded for this clone. J is TRBJ1-1 and V is TRBV18, with TRBD1 identical over 8 bases. Losses at the gene ends were 0 bases for V and 2 bases for J; bases not matched to a gene: 5. CDR1 and CDR2 from the germline V gene are KGHSH and LQKENI. The CDR3 consists of 16 residues. CDR3 region: CASSPPWTGTNTEAFF. The CDR3 DNA reads as TGTGCCAGCTCACCACCGTGGACAGGGACTAACACTGAAGCTTTCTTT.

The CDR3: CASSLGRGVQTQYF. The CDR3 DNA sequence: TGTGCCAGCAGCCTGGGCCGGGGGGTGCAGACCCAGTACTTC. This chain connects TRBV27 to TRBJ2-5, with 7 nucleotides matching TRBD2. Per germline, CDR1 MNHEY and CDR2 SMNVEV (reference sequence). This CDR3 has 14 amino acids. V was pared by 6 bases and J by 6 bases, with 10 bases of the junction left unmatched.

The gene calls are TRBV5-1 and TRBJ2-4, with D perhaps TRBD2 (5 bases). Trimming removed 3 bases from V and 2 bases from J, with 12 bases in between. Germline V lookup: CDR1 SGHRS, CDR2 YFSETQ. This CDR3 has 15 amino acids. CDR3 sequence (DNA): TGCGCCAGCAGCTCGGACGGAGGTACCAAAAACATTCAGTACTTC. It yields the protein CASSSDGGTKNIQYF.

The chain uses TRBV19 and TRBJ2-7; 10 nucleotides agree with TRBD1. V lost 6 bases, J lost 7 bases, and 12 bases stayed unmatched. Germline assignment: CDR1 LNHDA and CDR2 SQIVND (reference sequence). The CDR3 totals 15 residues. The CDR3 nucleotides read TGTGCCAGTAGAACGACCGGGACAGGGGCATTAGAGCAGTACTTC. This sequence encodes CASRTTGTGALEQYF.

V usage is TRBV9 and J usage is TRBJ2-1, with 8 bases lining up with TRBD2. Germline CDR1 SGDLS, CDR2 YYNGEE. V lost 4 bases, J lost 1 base, and 13 bases stayed unmatched. CDR3 length: 18 amino acids. The CDR3 region has the DNA TGTGCCAGCAGCCCAAAGCCCCCACTAGCGGCATCCTACAATGAGCAGTTCTTC. Protein: CASSPKPPLAASYNEQFF.